These 17 T cell receptor beta chains were sequenced from one sample in a study of T cell responses to AZD1222 COVID-19 vaccine. The repertoire was sequenced with immunoSEQ multiplex PCR; TCRdb's copy has only in-frame clones and lacks some. This sample has 150,000 or so clones; 85% to 95% occur once, and the top ten carry around 1.5%. The source was peripheral blood, collected on day 0 of AZD1222 vaccination. These receptors all stem from an adult in good health.

The CDR3 bases are TGTGCCAGCCAGTTTGCTGGATCACCCCAGCATTTT. It is translated as CASQFAGSPQHF. The chain has TRBV2 and TRBJ1-5; D ambiguous. The CDR3 is made up of 12 amino acids. Trimming left V 8 bases short and J 10 bases short, with 15 bases between. Germline V gene data show CDR1 as SNHLY and CDR2 as FYNNEI.

This rearrangement joins TRBV19 to TRBJ2-1, with 9 bases identical to TRBD2. This CDR3 has 17 residues. V gave up 2 bases and J gave up 4 bases; unmatched junction bases: 9. Germline CDR1 LNHDA, CDR2 SQIVND (reference sequence). In DNA form, the CDR3 reads TGTGCCAGTAGTATAAACATCGGACTAGCGTCTTACAATGAGCAGTTCTTC. The encoded protein is CASSINIGLASYNEQFF.

The genes are TRBV10-3 and TRBJ1-1, with D possibly TRBD1 on 5 matching bases. V lost 4 bases to trimming and J lost 2 bases, with 8 bases between them. The germline CDR1 and CDR2 sequences are ENHRY and SYGVKD. The CDR3 totals 13 residues. CDR3 amino acids: CAISGGSNTEAFF. In DNA form, the CDR3 reads TGTGCCATCAGTGGGGGGAGCAACACTGAAGCTTTCTTT.

The chain recombines TRBV7-9 with TRBJ2-2; D possibly corresponds to TRBD2 (6 bases). Trimming cost V 5 bases and J 2 bases, with 15 bases left between them. The CDR3 covers 16 residues. CDR1 and CDR2 from the germline V gene are SEHNR and FQNEAQ (reference sequence). For the CDR3, the DNA is TGTGCCAGCAGCCCCCTGGGTAGCGGAAACACCGGGGAGCTGTTTTTT. Translation: CASSPLGSGNTGELFF.

CDR3 nucleotides: TGTGCCTGGAGGCGAAGGATAGATTCACCCCTCCACTTT. This sequence encodes CAWRRRIDSPLHF. The rearrangement links TRBV30 to TRBJ1-6, with D unresolved. Germline V gene data show CDR1 as GTSNPN and CDR2 as SVGIG (reference sequence). The V gene lost 3 bases and the J gene lost 8 bases, with 11 bases spanning the gap. The CDR3 covers 13 residues.

J is TRBJ1-3 and V is TRBV28, with 8 positions matching TRBD1. In germline, CDR1 is MDHEN, CDR2 SYDVKM. This CDR3 contains 11 residues. V trimming: 7 bases; J trimming: 7 bases; junction bases outside the gene matches: 0. CDR3 nucleotides: TGTGCCAGCAACAGGGGGAACACCATATATTTT. Translation: CASNRGNTIYF.

V gene TRBV7-2 combines with J gene TRBJ2-1, with D perhaps matching TRBD2 (7 bases). V shed 8 bases and J shed 3 bases, with 14 bases lying between them. The CDR3 covers 14 residues. In germline, CDR1 is SGHTA, CDR2 FQGNSA. The CDR3 nucleotides are TGTGCCAGCGCCGTAGGGGGGGACTACAATGAGCAGTTCTTC. Translating gives CASAVGGDYNEQFF.

This clone has only a few counts. The V gene is TRBV10-1, the J gene TRBJ2-7; 9 bases map to TRBD2. The CDR3 contains 15 residues. V was pared by 2 bases and J by 4 bases, with 6 bases of the junction left unmatched. Germline CDR1 reads WNHNN; CDR2 reads SYGVQD (reference sequence). CDR3 in DNA: TGCGCCAGCAGTGAGATCAGCGGGGGGCGATACGAGCAGTACTTC. Translated: CASSEISGGRYEQYF.

This clone was detected once. The chain is built from TRBV27 and TRBJ1-2; D is unclear. Germline CDR1 reads MNHEY; CDR2 reads SMNVEV (reference sequence). The V gene lost 3 bases and the J gene lost 0 bases, with 8 bases spanning the gap. There are 14 residues in the CDR3. CDR3 loop: CASSFGLANYGYTF. The CDR3 coding sequence is TGTGCCAGCAGTTTCGGGTTAGCTAACTATGGCTACACCTTC.

V is TRBV7-9 and J is TRBJ2-7; D possibly corresponds to TRBD2 (6 bases). The CDR3 runs 14 residues. Germline-derived CDR1 and CDR2 are SEHNR and FQNEAQ (reference sequence). Between the trimmed V and J ends, which lost 7 bases and 5 bases, there was a span of 18 bases. The CDR3 loop reads CASTGRENWDEQYF. The CDR3 coding sequence is TGTGCCAGCACAGGGCGGGAAAATTGGGACGAGCAGTACTTC.

The gene calls are TRBV4-1 and TRBJ2-1; the D gene is possibly TRBD2 (5 bases). Germline V gene data show CDR1 as MGHRA and CDR2 as YSYEKL. The CDR3 runs to 16 residues. Trimming pared 3 bases from V and 0 bases from J, leaving 12 bases between. CDR3 in DNA: TGCGCCAGCAGCCAGGACTCCACTAGCTCCTACAATGAGCAGTTCTTC. Translating gives CASSQDSTSSYNEQFF.

V is TRBV7-2 and J is TRBJ1-1, with D perhaps matching TRBD1 (5 bases). The CDR3 totals 14 residues. Germline assignment: CDR1 SGHTA and CDR2 FQGNSA. V lost 4 bases and J 5 bases, leaving 14 bases between the germline ends. The CDR3 loop reads CASSSQGLWTEAFF. CDR3 DNA: TGTGCCAGCAGCTCGCAGGGACTGTGGACTGAAGCTTTCTTT.

This chain joins TRBV29-1 and TRBJ2-1; the D is unclear. V was clipped by 6 bases and J by 1 base, with 7 bases between them. Per the germline V gene, CDR1 is SQVTM and CDR2 is ANQGSEA. This CDR3 contains 12 residues. For the CDR3, the DNA is TGCAGCGTCGGGCTTTCCTACAATGAGCAGTTCTTC. This gives the protein CSVGLSYNEQFF.

The chain uses TRBV27 and TRBJ1-2; D unclear. Trimming left V 2 bases short and J 8 bases short, with 12 bases between. The CDR3 contains 13 residues. Germline-derived CDR1 and CDR2 are MNHEY and SMNVEV (reference sequence). CDR3 sequence (DNA): TGTGCCAGCAGTTTAAGCCCCGCTTGGGGCTACACCTTC. It translates to CASSLSPAWGYTF.

The rearrangement uses TRBV28 and TRBJ2-7; the D is unclear. In germline, CDR1 is MDHEN, CDR2 SYDVKM. Trimming took off 6 bases at V and 2 bases at J, with 17 bases between the two ends. There are 15 residues in the CDR3. The CDR3 DNA is TGTGCCAGCAGACTCCTCCGAGGAAGCCCCTACGAGCAGTACTTC. Its protein product is CASRLLRGSPYEQYF. The full variable domain, with the rest looked up from reference TRBV28 and TRBJ2-7, is DVKVTQSSRYLVKRTGEKVFLECVQDMDHENMFWYRQDPGLGLRLIYFSYDVKMKEKGDIPEGYSVSREKKERFSLILESASTNQTSMYLCASRLLRGSPYEQYFGPGTRLTVT.

The rearrangement joins TRBV5-1 to TRBJ2-3; D remains unclear. CDR1 and CDR2 from the germline V gene are SGHRS and YFSETQ. The CDR3 sequence is 14 residues long. V lost 1 base and J lost 0, with 6 bases in between. The CDR3 region has the DNA TGCGCCAGCAGCTTGTCAGATAGCACAGATACGCAGTATTTT. Encoded protein: CASSLSDSTDTQYF.

This sequence joins TRBV28 and TRBJ1-2; TRBD1 aligns across 7 bases. The CDR3 is 14 residues long. Looked up from germline, CDR1 is MDHEN and CDR2 is SYDVKM. With 3 bases clipped from V and 7 bases from J, the junction kept 8 bases outside the gene matches. DNA for the CDR3: TGTGCCAGCAGTTTTCGTGAGGGGGCTGGTGGCTACACCTTC. It is translated as CASSFREGAGGYTF.